This TCR beta chain was documented in a study of T cells after yellow fever vaccination. Study-level results: Most primary-vaccination clones recurred post-booster (nearly 98% CD4, over 70% CD8).

The germline CDR1 and CDR2 sequences are SGHTA and FQGNSA. The CDR3 extends over 16 amino acids. V shed 5 bases, J shed 0 bases, and the junction held 5 bases outside the gene matches. This clonotype turned up a few times. The antigen remains undetermined. TCRdb reprocessed the 5' RACE reads via MiXCR and lists one record per CDR3 protein. The profile covers about 320,000 distinct CDR3 sequences, with approximately 12% appearing a single time and over 3% taken by the ten largest. The origin of this receptor is a man between 18 and 35 years old who received the YFV17D yellow fever vaccine. The specimen was CD4+ T cells sorted from PBMCs, collected 45 days after the yellow fever booster vaccination. The chain combines TRBV7-2 with TRBJ2-3; TRBD2 agrees at 10 bases. The CDR3 loop reads CASSKWTSGSTDTQYF. Here the CDR3 DNA reads TGTGCCAGCAGCAAGTGGACTAGCGGAAGCACAGATACGCAGTATTTT.